These 16 T cell receptor beta chains came from one sample sequenced in a study of blood T cell repertoires in COVID-19. The repertoire was sequenced with immunoSEQ multiplex PCR; TCRdb's copy has only in-frame clones and lacks some. Of fewer than 250,000 clones in the sample, roughly four fifths were seen once. The sequenced material came from peripheral blood. The receptors were gathered from a woman aged 70-85 years with acute or convalescent COVID-19.

The chain combines TRBV18 with TRBJ2-2, with 7 bases aligning to TRBD1. The CDR3 length is 17 residues. Germline assignment: CDR1 KGHSH and CDR2 LQKENI. V trimming: 4 bases; J trimming: 4 bases; junction bases outside the gene matches: 12. The CDR3 protein is CASSLFQRGLSTGELFF. CDR3 nucleotide sequence: TGTGCCAGCTCACTCTTCCAGAGGGGGCTGAGCACCGGGGAGCTGTTTTTT.

V gene TRBV6-5 combines with J gene TRBJ2-7; unclear D gene. The germline CDR1 and CDR2 sequences are MNHEY and SVGAGI. This CDR3 has 12 residues. Between the trimmed V and J ends, which lost 6 bases and 2 bases, there was a span of 8 bases. The CDR3 loop reads CASSTEAYEQYF. As DNA, the CDR3 is TGTGCCAGCAGCACAGAAGCCTACGAGCAGTACTTC.

J is TRBJ1-2 and V is TRBV5-4; D is perhaps TRBD1 (6 bases). Trimming stripped 0 bases from V and 8 bases from J, with 20 bases between. The CDR3 sequence is 16 residues long. Germline V gives CDR1 SGHNT, CDR2 YYREEE (reference sequence). The CDR3 sequence: CASSLGTASTSMGYTF. CDR3 nucleotides: TGTGCCAGCAGCTTGGGGACAGCCTCGACCTCCATGGGCTACACCTTC.

The chain uses TRBV27 and TRBJ2-7, with D possibly being TRBD1 (5 bases). Germline CDR1 reads MNHEY; CDR2 reads SMNVEV (reference sequence). V was cut by 2 bases and J by 6 bases, with 14 bases left in between. The CDR3 sequence is 14 residues long. This chain's CDR3 is CASSLRGHGAEQYF. CDR3 DNA sequence: TGTGCCAGCAGTTTAAGGGGCCATGGGGCCGAGCAGTACTTC.

The V call is TRBV24-1, the J call TRBJ2-2; TRBD2 matches at 8 bases. The CDR3 is 15 residues long. Germline CDR1 KGHDR, CDR2 SFDVKD. Germline trimming cut 6 bases from V and 7 bases from J; bases unmatched to any gene: 9. CDR3 in amino acids: CATSSGGAKFGELFF. CDR3 sequence (DNA): TGTGCCACCAGTTCGGGGGGGGCGAAATTCGGGGAGCTGTTTTTT.

About this clone: The identical CDR3 is also encoded by other nucleotide sequences in the sample. The chain couples TRBV7-6 to TRBJ2-7; a possible D gene is TRBD1 (6 bases). The CDR3 covers 15 residues. Germline CDR1 is SGHVS and CDR2 is FNYEAQ. V shed 1 base and J shed 2 bases, with 12 bases lying between them. The CDR3 DNA is TGTGCCAGCAGCTTAGTGGGCAGGGGACCCTACGAGCAGTACTTC. Protein sequence: CASSLVGRGPYEQYF.

The gene calls are TRBV7-2 and TRBJ2-2; D ambiguous. V was clipped by 1 base and J by 5 bases, with 8 bases between them. CDR3 length: 14 amino acids. Germline CDR1 is SGHTA and CDR2 is FQGNSA. The CDR3 sequence: CASSLGRETGELFF. As DNA, the CDR3 is TGTGCCAGCAGCTTAGGTCGTGAGACCGGGGAGCTGTTTTTT.

This chain joins TRBV6-2 or TRBV6-3 and TRBJ1-5; 8 bases align to TRBD1. The CDR3 sequence is 13 residues long. Germline V gene sequence: CDR1 MNHEY, CDR2 SVGEGT. V shed 6 bases, J shed 5 bases, and the junction held 3 bases outside the gene matches. CDR3 bases: TGTGCCAGCAGCGACAGGGGATATCAGCCCCAGCATTTT. Translated, it gives CASSDRGYQPQHF.

This clone has just a few counts. Other nucleotide sequences from this sample produce the same CDR3. The chain links TRBV5-1 to TRBJ2-5, with 10 bases identical to TRBD2. V lost 4 bases to trimming and J lost 6 bases; unmatched junction nucleotides: 9. Germline V lookup: CDR1 SGHRS, CDR2 YFSETQ. The CDR3 runs to 15 residues. The CDR3 loop is CASSPGLAPGKTQYF. As DNA, the CDR3 is TGCGCCAGCAGCCCGGGACTAGCGCCCGGTAAGACCCAGTACTTC.

The chain uses TRBV3-1 (or the pseudogene TRBV3-2) and TRBJ2-2; 11 nucleotides line up with TRBD2. V lost 4 bases and J lost 2; bases outside the gene matches: 3. Looked up from germline, CDR1 is LGHDT and CDR2 is YNNKEL (reference sequence). The CDR3 has 16 residues. The CDR3 loop is CASSRLAGGNTGELFF. In DNA form, the CDR3 reads TGTGCCAGCAGCCGGCTAGCGGGGGGTAACACCGGGGAGCTGTTTTTT.

Comment on this clone: The sample contains more than one DNA sequence encoding this CDR3. The chain links TRBV23-1 to TRBJ1-3; D call uncertain. TRBV23-1 is identified as an open reading frame with a role that is uncertain. V was shortened by 0 bases and J by 0 bases, with 9 bases between the two germline ends. The CDR3 totals 16 residues. CDR3 DNA: TGCGCCAGCAGTCAATCGCAGGTGCCCTCTGGAAACACCATATATTTT. This encodes CASSQSQVPSGNTIYF.

The chain has TRBV7-2 and TRBJ2-7; 11 bases align to TRBD2. In germline, CDR1 is SGHTA, CDR2 FQGNSA. V gave up 0 bases and J gave up 2 bases; unmatched junction bases: 3. The CDR3 contains 16 residues. CDR3 nucleotide sequence: TGTGCCAGCAGCTTAGCTAGCGGGGGGGGGACCTACGAGCAGTACTTC. It codes for CASSLASGGGTYEQYF. The whole variable domain, filled in from reference TRBV7-2 and TRBJ2-7, reads GAGVSQSPSNKVTEKGKDVELRCDPISGHTALYWYRQSLGQGLEFLIYFQGNSAPDKSGLPSDRFSAERTGGSVSTLTIQRTQQEDSAVYLCASSLASGGGTYEQYFGPGTRLTVT.

J is TRBJ1-6 and V is TRBV5-4; 7 nucleotides align to TRBD1. The CDR3 has 15 residues. Germline lookup yields CDR1 SGHNT and CDR2 YYREEE (reference sequence). The V gene end was trimmed by 2 bases and the J gene end by 7 bases; junction bases not matched to a gene: 6. DNA for the CDR3: TGTGCCAGCAGCTTCGTTCGGGGACAGAATTCACCCCTCCACTTT. Translated, it gives CASSFVRGQNSPLHF.

This rearrangement joins TRBV2 to TRBJ1-2; D is perhaps TRBD1 (6 bases). The length of the CDR3 is 14 residues. V dropped 6 bases and J dropped 7 bases, with 18 bases sitting between them. Germline-derived CDR1 and CDR2 are SNHLY and FYNNEI. The CDR3 here is CASRTEQGVVGYTF. In DNA, the CDR3 is TGTGCCAGCAGGACGGAACAGGGAGTGGTTGGCTACACCTTC.

There are a few counts of this clone. The chain couples TRBV7-9 to TRBJ2-2, with D perhaps TRBD1 (5 bases). CDR1 is SEHNR, CDR2 FQNEAQ, per germline (reference sequence). CDR3 length: 13 residues. V lost 11 bases, J lost 0 bases, and 10 bases lay in between. CDR3 region: CAGRQTNTGELFF. For the CDR3, the DNA is TGTGCCGGTAGACAGACGAACACCGGGGAGCTGTTTTTT.

This clone was detected once. The chain couples TRBV11-2 to TRBJ2-7; 7 bases map to TRBD1. V dropped 7 bases and J dropped 4; count of bases not matched to a gene: 7. CDR1 SGHAT and CDR2 FQNNGV come from the germline V gene. This CDR3 is 13 amino acids long. The CDR3: CASNVDRFYEQYF. Here the CDR3 DNA reads TGTGCCAGCAACGTGGACAGGTTTTACGAGCAGTACTTC.